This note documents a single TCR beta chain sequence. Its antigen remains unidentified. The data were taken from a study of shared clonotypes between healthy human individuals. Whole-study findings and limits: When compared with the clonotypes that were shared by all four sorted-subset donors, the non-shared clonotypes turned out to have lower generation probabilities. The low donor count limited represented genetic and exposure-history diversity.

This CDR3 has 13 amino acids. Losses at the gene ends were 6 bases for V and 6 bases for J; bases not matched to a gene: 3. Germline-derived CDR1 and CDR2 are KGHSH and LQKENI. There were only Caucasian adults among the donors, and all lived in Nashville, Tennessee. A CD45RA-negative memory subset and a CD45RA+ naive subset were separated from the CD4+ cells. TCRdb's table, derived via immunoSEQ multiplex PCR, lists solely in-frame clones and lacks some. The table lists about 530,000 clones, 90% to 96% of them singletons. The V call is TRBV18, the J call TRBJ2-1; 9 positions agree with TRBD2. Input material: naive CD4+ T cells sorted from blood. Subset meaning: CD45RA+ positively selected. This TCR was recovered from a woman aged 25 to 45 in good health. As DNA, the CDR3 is TGTGCCAGCTCGACTAGCGGAACCAATGAGCAGTTCTTC. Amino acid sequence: CASSTSGTNEQFF.